These T cell receptor beta chains were read from a single sample in a study of long-term antiretroviral therapy in people with HIV. Assay: immunoSEQ multiplex PCR; the TCRdb copy retains only in-frame clones and omits some. The sample lists some 16,000 clones, roughly 84% occurring once. The starting material was unsorted PBMCs, obtained 0.5 years after starting antiretroviral therapy. All receptors come from a woman between 35 and 50 years old with HIV. CDR3s include the opening cysteine and the closing phenylalanine or tryptophan. D genes are given only for firm matches. Some rows have no size entry. The others give once, few or many, or a class for an expanded clone.

TRBD1	NA	TRBV19	TRBJ1-4	CASVKTGNEKLFF	TGTGCCAGCGTGAAGACAGGGAATGAAAAACTGTTTTTT
TRBD2	NA	TRBV19	TRBJ2-3	CATQGGVAGALDTQYF	TGTGCCACCCAAGGGGGCGTAGCGGGAGCGTTAGATACGCAGTATTTT
TRBD1	NA	TRBV5-1	TRBJ1-1	CASSPGQGINTEAFF	TGCGCCAGCAGCCCTGGACAGGGGATAAACACTGAAGCTTTCTTT
NA	NA	TRBV7-9	TRBJ2-1	CASSFGTFYNEQFF	TGTGCCAGCAGCTTTGGAACCTTCTACAATGAGCAGTTCTTC
TRBD1	NA	TRBV29-1	TRBJ2-5	CSVVPGTGQETQYF	TGCAGCGTTGTACCCGGGACAGGGCAAGAGACCCAGTACTTC
TRBD2	few	TRBV6-6	TRBJ2-3	CASTEREGYTDTQYF	TGTGCCAGCACCGAGCGGGAGGGATACACAGATACGCAGTATTTT
NA	NA	TRBV19	TRBJ1-1	CASSTPSANTEAFF	TGTGCCAGTAGTACCCCGTCGGCAAACACTGAAGCTTTCTTT
TRBD2	NA	TRBV7-2	TRBJ2-1	CASSLLAEPSSYNEQFF	TGTGCCAGCAGCTTACTAGCGGAGCCGAGCTCCTACAATGAGCAGTTCTTC
TRBD1	NA	TRBV6-5	TRBJ1-1	CASITGAPPNTEAFF	TGTGCCAGCATTACAGGGGCCCCCCCTAACACTGAAGCTTTCTTT
TRBD1	NA	TRBV5-1	TRBJ2-6	CASIPGQHSGANVLTF	TGCGCCAGCATCCCGGGACAGCACTCTGGGGCCAACGTCCTGACTTTC
NA	NA	TRBV9	TRBJ2-3	CASSVGAGKFTDTQYF	TGTGCCAGCAGCGTCGGGGCAGGGAAATTCACAGATACGCAGTATTTT
NA	NA	TRBV19	TRBJ1-2	CASSIDLIGTEYYGYTF	TGTGCCAGTAGTATAGATCTTATCGGCACAGAATACTATGGCTACACCTTC
NA	NA	TRBV2	TRBJ2-7	CASSESAGTSQHYEQYF	TGTGCCAGCAGTGAATCAGCCGGGACGAGTCAACACTACGAGCAGTACTTC
NA	once	TRBV5-1	TRBJ2-5	CASSLVPQETQYF	TGCGCCAGCAGCTTGGTACCGCAAGAGACCCAGTACTTC
TRBD1	NA	TRBV7-8	TRBJ1-4	CASSPSTGGAREKLFF	TGTGCCAGCAGCCCCTCGACAGGGGGCGCGAGAGAAAAACTGTTTTTT
TRBD2	once	TRBV7-2	TRBJ2-3	CASSLNRAGSTDTQYF	TGTGCCAGCAGCCTCAACCGAGCGGGAAGCACAGATACGCAGTATTTT
NA	medium-sized	TRBV7-2	TRBJ2-7	CASSFIGAFYEQYF	TGTGCCAGCAGCTTTATTGGCGCTTTCTACGAGCAGTACTTC
TRBD2	once	TRBV4-3	TRBJ2-1	CASSQLLAGGSRTYNEQFF	TGCGCCAGCAGCCAATTACTAGCGGGAGGGTCCCGGACCTACAATGAGCAGTTCTTC
NA	NA	TRBV19	TRBJ2-2	CASSISFTGELFF	TGTGCCAGTAGTATATCGTTCACCGGGGAGCTGTTTTTT
TRBD2	NA	TRBV11-3	TRBJ2-2	CASSSQTSADTGELFF	TGTGCCAGCAGCTCCCAGACTAGCGCCGACACCGGGGAGCTGTTTTTT
TRBD2	NA	TRBV10-3	TRBJ2-5	CAISDSREGSETQYF	TGTGCCATCAGTGATTCTCGGGAGGGGTCAGAGACCCAGTACTTC
TRBD1	NA	TRBV7-9	TRBJ1-1	CASSANKGQVGTEAFF	TGTGCCAGCAGCGCCAACAAGGGACAGGTGGGCACTGAAGCTTTCTTT
TRBD2	few	TRBV15	TRBJ2-3	CATSRGLADTDTQYF	TGTGCCACCAGCAGAGGACTAGCGGACACAGATACGCAGTATTTT
NA	NA	TRBV28	TRBJ2-7	CASTGRLVSYEQYF	TGTGCCAGCACTGGACGGTTAGTCTCCTACGAGCAGTACTTC
NA	NA	TRBV6-5	TRBJ1-2	CASSYGAGVGYTF	TGTGCCAGCAGTTATGGAGCAGGGGTTGGCTACACCTTC
TRBD2	NA	TRBV7-9	TRBJ2-1	CASSLTGLAGDNEQFF	TGTGCCAGCAGCTTAACCGGACTAGCGGGGGACAATGAGCAGTTCTTC
NA	NA	TRBV7-9	TRBJ2-1	CASSLAGEVTNEQFF	TGTGCCAGCAGCTTAGCAGGGGAGGTGACAAATGAGCAGTTCTTC
NA	NA	TRBV11-2	TRBJ1-1	CASSLYGTNTEAFF	TGTGCCAGCAGCTTGTACGGAACCAACACTGAAGCTTTCTTT
NA	NA	TRBV5-1	TRBJ2-7	CASSLGAYEQYF	TGCGCCAGCAGCTTGGGGGCCTACGAGCAGTACTTC
NA	NA	TRBV20-1	TRBJ1-2	CSASPYQGYTF	TGCAGTGCTAGCCCGTACCAGGGCTACACCTTC
NA	NA	TRBV28	TRBJ2-5	CASSLLAGTQETQYF	TGTGCCAGCAGTTTGCTGGCAGGGACCCAAGAGACCCAGTACTTC
TRBD1	NA	TRBV10-3	TRBJ2-1	CAIGTGQGDNEQFF	TGTGCCATCGGAACGGGACAGGGGGACAATGAGCAGTTCTTC
NA	NA	TRBV6-5	TRBJ2-1	CASSYRSGNEQFF	TGTGCCAGCAGTTATCGTAGCGGAAATGAGCAGTTCTTC
NA	NA	TRBV27	TRBJ2-7	CASSPWRGGNKYYEQYF	TGTGCCAGCAGTCCCTGGAGGGGGGGGAATAAATACTACGAGCAGTACTTC
NA	once	TRBV2	TRBJ1-5	CASSEGAAANQPQHF	TGTGCCAGCAGTGAAGGGGCGGCCGCAAATCAGCCCCAGCATTTT
NA	NA	TRBV6-6	TRBJ1-2	CASSYSSGDGYTF	TGTGCCAGCAGTTACTCGTCGGGTGATGGCTACACCTTC
NA	NA	TRBV20-1	TRBJ1-1	CSARVTPEAFF	TGCAGTGCTAGAGTAACCCCCGAAGCTTTCTTT
NA	few	TRBV4-1	TRBJ2-2	CASSQGPGTSFLTGELFF	TGCGCCAGCAGCCAAGGGCCGGGGACATCATTCCTAACCGGGGAGCTGTTTTTT
NA	NA	TRBV7-9	TRBJ1-1	CASSSPYGGTEAFF	TGTGCCAGCAGCTCGCCCTACGGGGGCACTGAAGCTTTCTTT
NA	once	TRBV7-9	TRBJ1-1	CASSLIIGAVNTEAFF	TGTGCCAGCAGCTTAATTATCGGTGCTGTGAACACTGAAGCTTTCTTT
TRBD1	NA	TRBV6-5	TRBJ1-5	CASRRGQGPGQPQHF	TGTGCCAGCAGAAGGGGACAGGGGCCCGGACAGCCCCAGCATTTT
NA	NA	TRBV18	TRBJ2-5	CASSPQGVETQYF	TGTGCCAGCTCACCACAGGGAGTAGAGACCCAGTACTTC
TRBD2	NA	TRBV9	TRBJ2-2	CASSVDHTSGNPWGGELFF	TGTGCCAGCAGCGTAGATCATACTAGCGGGAACCCTTGGGGCGGGGAGCTGTTTTTT
NA	NA	TRBV4-3	TRBJ1-2	CASSQDGSYGYTF	TGCGCCAGCAGCCAAGATGGCAGCTATGGCTACACCTTC
TRBD1	NA	TRBV7-6	TRBJ2-5	CASSFLAQGARETQYF	TGTGCCAGCAGCTTCCTGGCACAGGGGGCAAGGGAGACCCAGTACTTC